This record covers a single T cell receptor (beta chain). The antigen is undetermined. The J segment lost 11 bases and the V segment lost 5 bases, leaving 15 bases of the junction unmatched. Germline V gene lookup returns CDR1 MNHEY and CDR2 SMNVEV (reference sequence). The CDR3 has 15 amino acids. This record belongs to a study of cytomegalovirus exposure and HLA in healthy donors. The study, taken as a whole, reports: One later analysis reportedly identified an Asian-associated ancestry cluster that showed fewer N-insertions than the roughly 670-donor mean. Whilst most TCR sequences proved rare, a subset of public TCRs occurred across many donors.

It was with 60 Vbeta and 13 Jbeta primers that the PCR ran. The assay was immunoSEQ multiplex PCR, and TCRdb's table has in-frame clones only and misses some. The specimen's table records approximately 68,000 clones. Sequenced input: PBMCs. This clonotype was obtained from a female donor in good health and CMV-seropositive. The chain combines TRBV27 with TRBJ1-5, with 7 bases fitting TRBD1. The CDR3 is CASSPLAGGKGAQHF. CDR3 coding DNA: TGTGCCAGCAGTCCCTTGGCAGGGGGAAAGGGAGCCCAGCATTTT.